The clone carrying this TCR beta chain was counted between two and nine times. Original processing notes: For nucleated cells, counts were estimated from reference gene primer amplification. Sequencing used immunoSEQ multiplex PCR; TCRdb keeps in-frame clones, though not all of them. The V and J calls and clone size come from that table; D and trimming were worked out from the DNA. The sample lists 250,000 to 350,000 clones, approximately 83% occurring once. These data belong to a study of blood T cell repertoires in COVID-19. At the level of the study: Acute-phase and convalescent COVID-19 samples originated in the United States, Italy and Spain.

The CDR3 spans 16 residues. Per the germline V gene, CDR1 is LNHDA and CDR2 is SQIVND (reference sequence). Trimming at V came to 4 bases and at J to 2 bases, leaving 5 bases not matched to a gene. The receptor's source is a young woman who had recovered from COVID-19. The chain is built from TRBV19 and TRBJ2-2; 9 positions agree with TRBD2. The sample comprised PBMCs or T cells enriched from blood (not recorded which). The DNA for the CDR3 is TGTGCCAGTAGTAAAAGCGGGAGGTCTAACACCGGGGAGCTGTTTTTT. This gives the protein CASSKSGRSNTGELFF.